These 32 T cell receptor beta chains share one sample of origin, sequenced in a study of neoadjuvant anti-PD-1 for oral cavity cancer. As to time point: after neoadjuvant nivolumab, at surgical resection. Libraries were prepared by immunoSEQ multiplex PCR; TCRdb keeps only in-frame clonotypes and omits some of them. The table has about 14,000 clones, roughly three quarters seen once. The source was PBMCs, collected after nivolumab (anti-PD-1) treatment. Source of these receptors: a person between 35 and 79 years old with oral cavity squamous cell carcinoma.

The CDR3 DNA is TGCAGCGGCGACAGATACGAGCAGTACTTC. Residues: CSGDRYEQYF. This chain uses TRBV20-1 with TRBJ2-7; possibly TRBD1 for D (5 bases). The CDR3 runs 10 residues. Germline CDR1 and CDR2: DFQATT and SNEGSKA (reference sequence).

The rearrangement joins TRBV5-4 to TRBJ1-1, with a weak D call TRBD1 (6 bases). This CDR3 is 18 amino acids long. Trimming pared 4 bases from V and 1 base from J, leaving 23 bases between. Per the germline V gene, CDR1 is SGHNT and CDR2 is YYREEE (reference sequence). The CDR3 region is CASSRGRPGRLPNTEAFF. The DNA for the CDR3 is TGTGCCAGCAGCCGGGGGCGCCCGGGTAGACTGCCGAACACTGAAGCTTTCTTT.

The chain has TRBV11-2 and TRBJ2-2; D perhaps matches TRBD2 (6 bases). Germline values: CDR1 SGHAT, CDR2 FQNNGV. V lost 5 bases and J lost 6, with 13 bases in between. The CDR3 is 14 amino acids. CDR3 protein: CASSPLTRPGELFF. The CDR3 nucleotides read TGTGCCAGCAGCCCATTGACTAGACCCGGGGAGCTGTTTTTT.

This chain connects TRBV13 to TRBJ1-3; D ambiguous. The germline V gene encodes CDR1 PRHDT and CDR2 FYEKMQ (reference sequence). CDR3 length: 14 residues. Deletions cut 3 bases from V and 0 bases from J, with 6 bases between. This chain's CDR3 is CASSFPASGNTIYF. DNA of the CDR3: TGTGCCAGCAGCTTCCCAGCCTCTGGAAACACCATATATTTT.

About this clone: The same CDR3 can be traced to other DNA sequences in this sample. The genes are TRBV6-1 and TRBJ2-2, with 8 positions matching TRBD2. The V gene's germline CDR1 is MNHNS and CDR2 SASEGT. The CDR3 is made up of 14 amino acids. After removal of 8 bases from V and 0 bases from J, the junction contained 2 bases not matched to a gene. The CDR3 loop reads CASLGLANTGELFF. CDR3 DNA: TGTGCCAGCTTGGGACTAGCGAACACCGGGGAGCTGTTTTTT.

The chain is built from TRBV5-1 and TRBJ2-2; 9 nucleotides agree with TRBD1. In germline, CDR1 is SGHRS, CDR2 YFSETQ. This CDR3 is 16 amino acids long. Losses at the gene ends were 4 bases for V and 5 bases for J; bases not matched to a gene: 9. CDR3 amino acids: CASSTATGGGTGELFF. DNA for the CDR3: TGCGCCAGCAGCACTGCTACAGGGGGCGGAACCGGGGAGCTGTTTTTT.

The chain has TRBV10-3 and TRBJ2-1; 11 positions match TRBD2. Trimming cost V 6 bases and J 8 bases; bases outside gene matches: 9. There are 15 residues in the CDR3. Looked up from germline, CDR1 is ENHRY and CDR2 is SYGVKD. Here the CDR3 reads CAIRELAGVFDEQFF. Here the CDR3 DNA reads TGTGCCATCAGAGAACTAGCGGGAGTCTTCGATGAGCAGTTCTTC.

V is TRBV7-2 and J is TRBJ2-7; no definite D call. CDR3 size: 14 residues. V was trimmed by 4 bases and J by 5 bases, leaving 15 bases between them. Germline-derived CDR1 and CDR2 are SGHTA and FQGNSA. CDR3 in DNA: TGTGCCAGCAGCTCCTACCTGGCGCCCCACGAGCAGTACTTC. Translating it yields CASSSYLAPHEQYF.

This chain links TRBV19 with TRBJ2-4; no reliable D call. The V gene lost 3 bases and the J gene lost 1 base, with 10 bases spanning the gap. Germline-derived CDR1 and CDR2 are LNHDA and SQIVND (reference sequence). The CDR3 consists of 15 residues. In DNA, the CDR3 is TGTGCCAGTAGTATGAGAGCAGCTGCCAAAAACATTCAGTACTTC. Translation gives CASSMRAAAKNIQYF.

The chain is built from TRBV30 and TRBJ2-5, with D possibly TRBD1 on 5 matching bases. The CDR3 is 16 amino acids. CDR1 is GTSNPN and CDR2 is SVGIG in the germline V gene (reference sequence). Trimming pared 0 bases from V and 1 base from J, leaving 15 bases between. The CDR3 DNA reads as TGTGCCTGGAGTGTACGTGGGGCGCCCGTCCAAGAGACCCAGTACTTC. It yields the protein CAWSVRGAPVQETQYF.

This clone was picked up one time. The V and J genes are TRBV13 and TRBJ2-3; 7 bases map to TRBD1. This CDR3 has 16 residues. Losses at the gene ends were 5 bases for V and 2 bases for J; bases not matched to a gene: 10. Per germline, CDR1 PRHDT and CDR2 FYEKMQ (reference sequence). This CDR3 is CASSRRVGTVTDTQYF. CDR3 bases: TGTGCCAGCAGCCGTAGAGTTGGGACAGTCACAGATACGCAGTATTTT.

The chain recombines TRBV29-1 with TRBJ1-5; D remains ambiguous. The V and J ends lost 4 bases and 5 bases respectively, with 9 bases between them. The V gene's germline CDR1 is SQVTM and CDR2 ANQGSEA. This CDR3 spans 12 amino acids. Here the CDR3 DNA reads TGCAGCGTTGGGGCCAGAGATCAGCCCCAGCATTTT. Translation: CSVGARDQPQHF.

This chain joins TRBV7-8 and TRBJ2-5; 14 bases map to TRBD2. This CDR3 contains 16 residues. V lost 3 bases to trimming and J lost 5 bases; unmatched junction nucleotides: 5. Germline CDR1 is SGHVS and CDR2 is FQNEAQ. The CDR3 here is CASSFRLAGGHETQYF. DNA of the CDR3: TGTGCCAGCAGCTTCCGACTAGCGGGGGGGCATGAGACCCAGTACTTC.

The sample holds a few counts of this clone. V usage is TRBV18 and J usage is TRBJ1-2; TRBD1 matches at 7 bases. This CDR3 is built from 14 residues. V gave up 0 bases and J gave up 11 bases; unmatched junction bases: 9. Per germline, CDR1 KGHSH and CDR2 LQKENI. The CDR3 region is CASSPPVTGSRYTF. The DNA of the CDR3 is TGTGCCAGCTCACCACCTGTGACAGGGTCACGATACACCTTC.

V is TRBV28 and J is TRBJ2-2, with a tentative D call TRBD1 (5 bases). The CDR3 spans 14 residues. Germline V gene sequence: CDR1 MDHEN, CDR2 SYDVKM. Trimming pared 1 base from V and 5 bases from J, leaving 8 bases between. The CDR3: CASSLSRATGELFF. The DNA for the CDR3 is TGTGCCAGCAGTTTATCCAGGGCAACCGGGGAGCTGTTTTTT.

This clone was observed a few times. The gene calls are TRBV28 and TRBJ1-1; D gene uncertain. Trimming stripped 6 bases from V and 4 bases from J, with 12 bases between. The CDR3 sequence is 13 residues long. Germline loops: CDR1 MDHEN, CDR2 SYDVKM. The CDR3 spells CASSPSLITEAFF. For the CDR3, the DNA is TGTGCCAGCAGCCCCTCCCTTATCACTGAAGCTTTCTTT.

V and J are TRBV4-1 and TRBJ1-2; 8 nucleotides match TRBD1. Germline CDR1 is MGHRA and CDR2 is YSYEKL. Trimming at V came to 1 base and at J to 4 bases, leaving 8 bases not matched to a gene. This CDR3 is built from 16 residues. The CDR3 region is CASSQVPRGLVYGYTF. CDR3 nucleotides: TGCGCCAGCAGCCAAGTGCCCAGGGGGCTGGTCTATGGCTACACCTTC.

Only a few counts were recorded for this clone. The V and J genes are TRBV19 and TRBJ1-1; D possibly corresponds to TRBD1 (5 bases). The CDR3 runs 17 residues. From germline, CDR1 is LNHDA and CDR2 SQIVND (reference sequence). Trimming removed 5 bases from V and 0 bases from J, with 19 bases in between. The CDR3 DNA sequence: TGTGCCAGTAGTCCGGAGGGGATACTAACAATGAACACTGAAGCTTTCTTT. Amino acids: CASSPEGILTMNTEAFF. Together with reference TRBV19 and TRBJ1-1, the CDR3 gives the full variable domain: DGGITQSPKYLFRKEGQNVTLSCEQNLNHDAMYWYRQDPGQGLRLIYYSQIVNDFQKGDIAEGYSVSREKKESFPLTVTSAQKNPTAFYLCASSPEGILTMNTEAFFGQGTRLTVV.

This chain joins TRBV5-1 and TRBJ2-3; TRBD2 matches 9 bases. J lost 6 bases, V lost 1 base, and 12 bases had no gene match. Germline assignment: CDR1 SGHRS and CDR2 YFSETQ. The CDR3 has 17 amino acids. In nucleotides, the CDR3 is TGCGCCAGCAGCTTGATACTAGCGGGCCTAGGGAGGGATACGCAGTATTTT. Amino acids: CASSLILAGLGRDTQYF.

In its sample, this clone was seen once. The rearrangement links TRBV9 to TRBJ2-3; weak D call: TRBD2 (5 bases). With 0 bases removed from V and 0 bases from J, the gap between germline ends came to 32 bases. Per the germline V gene, CDR1 is SGDLS and CDR2 is YYNGEE. This CDR3 spans 23 amino acids. In DNA, the CDR3 is TGTGCCAGCAGCGTAGGGACTGGCGGCTTCCCCACCAGACGGCGTTTAAGCACAGATACGCAGTATTTT. This sequence encodes CASSVGTGGFPTRRRLSTDTQYF.

V and J are TRBV7-9 and TRBJ1-4; D perhaps matches TRBD1 (5 bases). The germline gives CDR1 SEHNR, CDR2 FQNEAQ (reference sequence). V lost 5 bases, J lost 0 bases, and 10 bases lay in between. CDR3 size: 15 residues. This chain's CDR3 is CASSRGGTTNEKLFF. The CDR3 coding sequence is TGTGCCAGCAGCCGCGGGGGTACAACTAATGAAAAACTGTTTTTT.

The chain combines TRBV5-1 with TRBJ1-4; the D gene is possibly TRBD1 (5 bases). Deletions cut 3 bases from V and 7 bases from J, with 13 bases between. The CDR3 sequence is 14 residues long. Looked up from germline, CDR1 is SGHRS and CDR2 is YFSETQ. In DNA form, the CDR3 reads TGCGCCAGCAGCTCTGCCGGGGGTACTGAAAAACTGTTTTTT. Its translation is CASSSAGGTEKLFF.

V is TRBV7-9 and J is TRBJ2-5, with TRBD1 matching over 8 bases. V was pared by 5 bases and J by 5 bases, with 10 bases of the junction left unmatched. Germline V gene data show CDR1 as SEHNR and CDR2 as FQNEAQ (reference sequence). This CDR3 spans 15 amino acids. The CDR3 nucleotides are TGTGCCAGCAGCCCTGACAGGGGAGTTACGGAGACCCAGTACTTC. It translates to CASSPDRGVTETQYF.

The chain uses TRBV2 and TRBJ1-2; D is uncertain. CDR3 length: 12 amino acids. Germline V gene sequence: CDR1 SNHLY, CDR2 FYNNEI. V lost 6 bases to trimming and J lost 14 bases, with 19 bases between them. The CDR3 is CASSDIRDPLTF. In DNA, the CDR3 is TGTGCCAGCAGCGATATAAGGGATCCCCTGACCTTC.

CDR3 region: CAWSLSVASGNTIYF. The CDR3 DNA sequence: TGTGCCTGGAGTCTCAGCGTAGCCTCTGGAAACACCATATATTTT. The V call is TRBV30, the J call TRBJ1-3; D is undetermined. Trimming stripped 2 bases from V and 0 bases from J, with 11 bases between. Germline CDR1 reads GTSNPN; CDR2 reads SVGIG (reference sequence). The CDR3 loop spans 15 amino acids. Full variable domain (outside the CDR3, taken from reference TRBV30 and TRBJ1-3): SQTIHQWPATLVQPVGSPLSLECTVEGTSNPNLYWYRQAAGRGLQLLFYSVGIGQISSEVPQNLSASRPQDRQFILSSKKLLLSDSGFYLCAWSLSVASGNTIYFGEGSWLTVV.

The chain uses TRBV6-1 and TRBJ2-7; 8 bases match TRBD1. In germline, CDR1 is MNHNS, CDR2 SASEGT. The CDR3 runs to 13 residues. V trimming: 10 bases; J trimming: 3 bases; junction bases outside the gene matches: 8. Here the CDR3 DNA reads TGTGCCACGGACAGGGATGAGGGCTACGAGCAGTACTTC. This codes for CATDRDEGYEQYF.

DNA for the CDR3: TGTGCCAGCAGCTACCACCCTAGCGGGAGCGAAACCAATGAGCAGTTCTTC. Its protein product is CASSYHPSGSETNEQFF. The chain is built from TRBV9 and TRBJ2-1; 10 positions match TRBD2. The CDR3 totals 17 residues. V was pared by 4 bases and J by 6 bases, with 13 bases of the junction left unmatched. From germline, CDR1 is SGDLS and CDR2 YYNGEE. The whole variable domain, remainder taken from reference TRBV9 and TRBJ2-1, is DSGVTQTPKHLITATGQRVTLRCSPRSGDLSVYWYQQSLDQGLQFLIQYYNGEERAKGNILERFSAQQFPDLHSELNLSSLELGDSALYFCASSYHPSGSETNEQFFGPGTRLTVL.

The V and J genes are TRBV7-9 and TRBJ2-5; 7 bases fit TRBD2. The J segment lost 5 bases and the V segment lost 4 bases, leaving 16 bases of the junction unmatched. Per germline, CDR1 SEHNR and CDR2 FQNEAQ (reference sequence). The CDR3 contains 17 residues. The CDR3 nucleotides are TGTGCCAGCAGCTCCGTTGGTAGCGGGCTCAGATGGGAGACCCAGTACTTC. It translates to CASSSVGSGLRWETQYF.

CDR3 bases: TGCGCCAGCAGCTCGACTGGGCCTAGCACAGATACGCAGTATTTT. Translation: CASSSTGPSTDTQYF. The chain links TRBV5-1 to TRBJ2-3; D is unresolved. CDR3 length equals 15 residues. CDR1 and CDR2 (germline): SGHRS, YFSETQ. Trimming stripped 3 bases from V and 0 bases from J, with 11 bases between.

This clone turned up a few times. A read error may produce the germline difference seen at one junction end. As DNA, the CDR3 is TGTGCCAGCATGCAGAGGGGAGGGAACTATCGCTACACCTTC. Its protein product is CASMQRGGNYRYTF. The chain carries TRBV6-1 and TRBJ1-2; possibly TRBD1 for D (5 bases). CDR1 and CDR2 from the germline V gene are MNHNS and SASEGT. The CDR3 runs to 14 residues.

J is TRBJ2-5 and V is TRBV28; 9 bases match TRBD1. The CDR3 spans 16 residues. V trimming: 6 bases; J trimming: 5 bases; junction bases outside the gene matches: 13. The V gene's germline CDR1 is MDHEN and CDR2 SYDVKM. This chain's CDR3 is CASSPRTGQGIETQYF. CDR3 DNA: TGTGCCAGCAGCCCCCGAACCGGACAGGGGATCGAGACCCAGTACTTC. Filled out from reference TRBV28 and TRBJ2-5, the complete variable domain reads DVKVTQSSRYLVKRTGEKVFLECVQDMDHENMFWYRQDPGLGLRLIYFSYDVKMKEKGDIPEGYSVSREKKERFSLILESASTNQTSMYLCASSPRTGQGIETQYFGPGTRLLVL.

The chain carries TRBV5-1 and TRBJ2-3; a possible D gene is TRBD1 (5 bases). Trimming removed 4 bases at V and 0 bases at J, with 21 bases between. Germline values: CDR1 SGHRS, CDR2 YFSETQ. The CDR3 loop spans 18 amino acids. CDR3 amino acids: CASSPILMGLSSTDTQYF. In nucleotides, the CDR3 is TGCGCCAGCAGCCCGATCTTAATGGGGCTTTCTAGCACAGATACGCAGTATTTT.